This TCR beta chain was recovered during a study of spatial heterogeneity in lung cancer. TCRdb analysed the 5' RACE reads with MiXCR anew, one entry per CDR3 protein. This sample has about 38,000 distinct CDR3 sequences, with 7.5% found just once. Time point: sample taken at primary tumor resection. V shed 4 bases and J shed 4 bases, with 15 bases lying between them. In germline, CDR1 is SGHRS, CDR2 YFSETQ. The CDR3 is 15 amino acids. This sample comprised PBMCs, obtained at surgery. This chain uses TRBV5-1 with TRBJ1-5, with TRBD1 as a possible D gene (6 bases). The source is a male donor with early-stage non-small cell lung cancer. The CDR3: CASSPGEGGNQPQHF. In DNA, the CDR3 is TGCGCCAGCAGCCCCGGAGAGGGGGGGAATCAGCCCCAGCATTTT. Looking up the rest from reference TRBV5-1 and TRBJ1-5 gives the full variable domain: KAGVTQTPRYLIKTRGQQVTLSCSPISGHRSVSWYQQTPGQGLQFLFEYFSETQRNKGNFPGRFSGRQFSNSRSEMNVSTLELGDSALYLCASSPGEGGNQPQHFGDGTRLSIL.